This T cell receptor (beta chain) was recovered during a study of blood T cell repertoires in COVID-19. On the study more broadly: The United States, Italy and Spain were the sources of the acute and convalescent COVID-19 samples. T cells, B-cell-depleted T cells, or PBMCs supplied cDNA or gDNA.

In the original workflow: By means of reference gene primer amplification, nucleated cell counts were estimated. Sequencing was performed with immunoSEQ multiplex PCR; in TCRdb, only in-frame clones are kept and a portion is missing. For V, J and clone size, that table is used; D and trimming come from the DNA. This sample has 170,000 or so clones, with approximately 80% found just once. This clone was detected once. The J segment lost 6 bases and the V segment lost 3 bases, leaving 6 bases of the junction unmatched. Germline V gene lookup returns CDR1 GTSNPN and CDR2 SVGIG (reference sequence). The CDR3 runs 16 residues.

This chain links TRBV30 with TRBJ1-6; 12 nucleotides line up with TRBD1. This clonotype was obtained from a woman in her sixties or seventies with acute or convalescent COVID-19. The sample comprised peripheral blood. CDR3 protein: CAWRGGQGARNSPLHF. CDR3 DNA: TGTGCCTGGAGGGGGGGACAGGGGGCCCGTAATTCACCCCTCCACTTT.